This TCR beta chain stems from a study of follicular helper T cells after annual influenza vaccination. Notes on the study in general: Day 7 ICOS+CD38+ clones were most often found later in ICOS-CD38- cTfh cells. Plasmablast frequency change correlated with clonality change in ICOS+CD38+ cTfh.

A note on this clone: Its antigen is as yet unknown.

The data were produced by immunoSEQ multiplex PCR, yet TCRdb's version contains in-frame clones alone and is incomplete. The table includes 700 or so clones, around 67% detected once. This CDR3 contains 16 residues. The V and J ends lost 6 bases and 1 base respectively, with 16 bases between them. Per germline, CDR1 LNHDA and CDR2 SQIVND (reference sequence). Time point in this sample: 2013-2014 season, 7 days after vaccination. This TCR was sampled from an adult who received the influenza vaccine. The material was CXCR5+ CD38+ circulating T follicular helper cells from blood, obtained 7 days after influenza vaccination. As to subset: circulating Tfh, non-naive CD4+CXCR5+PD-1+ (ICOS+CD38+ or ICOS-CD38-). The V call is TRBV19, the J call TRBJ1-5, with a possible D match to TRBD1 (6 bases). CDR3 region: CASRFRGAQSNQPQHF. CDR3 in DNA: TGTGCCAGTAGGTTCCGGGGGGCGCAGAGCAATCAGCCCCAGCATTTT. Looking up the rest from reference TRBV19 and TRBJ1-5 gives the full variable domain: DGGITQSPKYLFRKEGQNVTLSCEQNLNHDAMYWYRQDPGQGLRLIYYSQIVNDFQKGDIAEGYSVSREKKESFPLTVTSAQKNPTAFYLCASRFRGAQSNQPQHFGDGTRLSIL.